Below are 18 T cell receptor beta chains sequenced from a single sample in a study of blood T cell repertoires in COVID-19. Measured with immunoSEQ multiplex PCR; TCRdb has only the in-frame clones, and not every one. The repertoire has 390,000 or so clones, just under 90% of them found once; the top ten carry roughly 9.4%. The sequenced material came from PBMCs or T cells enriched from blood (not recorded which). The source is a woman aged 50 to 60 who had recovered from COVID-19.

This chain joins TRBV5-1 and TRBJ1-4; tentative D call: TRBD1 (5 bases). This CDR3 comprises 18 residues. V lost 2 bases to trimming and J lost 0 bases, with 17 bases between them. Germline CDR1 is SGHRS and CDR2 is YFSETQ. Here the CDR3 DNA reads TGCGCCAGCAGCTTTCTCCAGGGCAATGGAGCAACTAATGAAAAACTGTTTTTT. It specifies CASSFLQGNGATNEKLFF.

The chain recombines TRBV21-1 with TRBJ2-1; the table calls TRBD1, which could not be checked here. TRBV21-1 is recorded as a pseudogene. The length of the CDR3 is 14 residues. The CDR3 protein is CASGGQGSTNEQFF. The CDR3 DNA reads as TGTGCCAGCGGCGGACAGGGGTCAACAAATGAGCAGTTCTTC.

This rearrangement joins TRBV19 to TRBJ1-5; TRBD1 is a possible D gene (5 bases). There are 15 residues in the CDR3. Germline CDR1 is LNHDA and CDR2 is SQIVND (reference sequence). Trimming left V 7 bases short and J 3 bases short, with 16 bases between. CDR3 nucleotides: TGTGCCAGTATAGCCCCGGGAGGGGCCAATCAGCCCCAGCATTTT. This translates into CASIAPGGANQPQHF.

Concerning this clone: The same CDR3 arises from other DNA sequences in this sample as well. This chain joins TRBV7-2 and TRBJ1-1, with D tentatively TRBD1 (5 bases). Trimming took off 6 bases at V and 2 bases at J, with 10 bases between the two ends. The V gene's germline CDR1 is SGHTA and CDR2 FQGNSA. The CDR3 loop spans 13 amino acids. CDR3 in DNA: TGTGCCAGCAGACCCCAGGGTAACACTGAAGCTTTCTTT. This codes for CASRPQGNTEAFF.

The genes are TRBV5-6 and TRBJ1-3, with 8 bases fitting TRBD1. The CDR3 is made up of 14 amino acids. Germline trimming cut 5 bases from V and 7 bases from J; bases unmatched to any gene: 8. Germline V lookup: CDR1 SGHDT, CDR2 YYEEEE. The CDR3 DNA reads TGTGCCAGCAGGCAGACAGGGGCGCGGAACACCATATATTTT. The encoded protein is CASRQTGARNTIYF.

This clone was recorded only once. The gene calls are TRBV5-1 and TRBJ1-6; 8 bases match TRBD1. Germline loops: CDR1 SGHRS, CDR2 YFSETQ. CDR3 length equals 14 residues. V lost 4 bases and J lost 5; bases outside the gene matches: 2. DNA of the CDR3: TGCGCCAGCAGCCCGACAGGGGATAATTCACCCCTCCACTTT. The encoded protein is CASSPTGDNSPLHF.

The rearrangement joins TRBV18 to TRBJ1-1; D remains unclear. The CDR3 spans 17 residues. V lost 0 bases to trimming and J lost 0 bases, with 14 bases between them. Germline V gives CDR1 KGHSH, CDR2 LQKENI. This CDR3 is CASSPPQALGMNTEAFF. CDR3 in DNA: TGTGCCAGCTCACCACCGCAGGCCTTGGGTATGAACACTGAAGCTTTCTTT.

This chain uses TRBV28 with TRBJ1-5; D remains unclear. The CDR3 consists of 17 residues. Germline V gene lookup returns CDR1 MDHEN and CDR2 SYDVKM. V gave up 6 bases and J gave up 4 bases, with 22 bases separating them. This CDR3 reads CASSVPPLGTLNQPQHF. The CDR3 DNA follows: TGTGCCAGCAGCGTCCCCCCCCTGGGCACCCTAAATCAGCCCCAGCATTTT.

The chain has TRBV25-1 and TRBJ2-5; 8 bases fit TRBD2. In germline, CDR1 is MGHDK, CDR2 SYGVNS. This CDR3 has 17 residues. J gave up 5 bases and V 2 bases, and 13 bases lay outside the gene matches. This CDR3 is CASSEHNGGAFHETQYF. Written as DNA, the CDR3 is TGTGCCAGCAGTGAACATAACGGGGGGGCCTTCCATGAGACCCAGTACTTC.

About this clone: Other DNA sequences within the sample encode an identical CDR3. The genes are TRBV7-9 and TRBJ2-1, with TRBD1 matching 9 bases. The junction had 2 bases not matched to a gene; V was cut back by 1 base and J by 4 bases. The germline V gene encodes CDR1 SEHNR and CDR2 FQNEAQ (reference sequence). This CDR3 comprises 15 residues. CDR3 in DNA: TGTGCCAGCAGCTTAGGGACAGGGGTTTACAATGAGCAGTTCTTC. Its translation: CASSLGTGVYNEQFF.

CDR3 nucleotide sequence: TGTGCCAGCAGCACGGACAGGGATCGGGTTCAGGAGACCCAGTACTTC. It translates to CASSTDRDRVQETQYF. The gene calls are TRBV7-9 and TRBJ2-5; 8 bases are shared with TRBD1. The CDR3 consists of 16 residues. The germline V gene has CDR1 SEHNR and CDR2 FQNEAQ (reference sequence). Trimming cost V 5 bases and J 5 bases; bases outside gene matches: 13.

This clone was picked up one time. This chain joins TRBV7-2 and TRBJ2-7; perhaps TRBD1 as D (5 bases). The V gene's germline CDR1 is SGHTA and CDR2 FQGNSA. The CDR3 has 15 residues. Trimming left V 2 bases short and J 0 bases short, with 11 bases between. CDR3 in amino acids: CASSLISDSSYEQYF. The DNA of the CDR3 is TGTGCCAGCAGCTTAATATCAGACAGCTCCTACGAGCAGTACTTC.

This chain uses TRBV5-6 with TRBJ1-2; D might be TRBD1 (6 bases). The CDR3 is 13 residues long. Deletions cut 2 bases from V and 2 bases from J, with 7 bases between. Per germline, CDR1 SGHDT and CDR2 YYEEEE. CDR3 sequence reads: CASSFGQNYGYTF. The CDR3 DNA is TGTGCCAGCAGCTTTGGACAGAACTATGGCTACACCTTC.

The V call is TRBV16, the J call TRBJ2-5; TRBD1 is a possible D gene (6 bases). V lost 1 base, J lost 1 base, and 7 bases lay in between. CDR3 length equals 14 residues. Germline V gene data show CDR1 as KGHSY and CDR2 as FQNENV. CDR3 DNA sequence: TGTGCCAGCAGCCAATTGGACAGCCAAGAGACCCAGTACTTC. Translation: CASSQLDSQETQYF.

The chain joins TRBV5-1 to TRBJ2-5; a possible D gene is TRBD1 (5 bases). This CDR3 contains 13 residues. The V end was cut by 5 bases, the J end by 5 bases, with 13 bases between. The germline gives CDR1 SGHRS, CDR2 YFSETQ. The CDR3 nucleotides read TGCGCCAGCAGAGGTGGGGCCGGCGAGACCCAGTACTTC. Translated: CASRGGAGETQYF.

The genes are TRBV13 and TRBJ1-1; D is possibly TRBD1 (5 bases). Germline V gene lookup returns CDR1 PRHDT and CDR2 FYEKMQ (reference sequence). This CDR3 is 11 amino acids long. V lost 8 bases, J lost 11 bases, and 15 bases lay in between. The CDR3 DNA follows: TGTGCCAGCGCAACGGGACTCGAGGCTTTCTTT. This translates into CASATGLEAFF.

This clone has only one observation. This chain connects TRBV7-2 to TRBJ1-3; a possible D gene is TRBD1 (5 bases). This CDR3 contains 15 residues. The germline gives CDR1 SGHTA, CDR2 FQGNSA. The germline V and J ends were trimmed by 1 base and 0 bases, with 7 bases remaining between them. Here the CDR3 DNA reads TGTGCCAGCAGCTTAGGTGGGGCCTCTGGAAACACCATATATTTT. Translation: CASSLGGASGNTIYF.

The genes are TRBV4-1 and TRBJ2-5; 11 bases align to TRBD2. Looked up from germline, CDR1 is MGHRA and CDR2 is YSYEKL. CDR3 size: 20 residues. V lost 1 base to trimming and J lost 4 bases; unmatched junction nucleotides: 17. The CDR3 nucleotides read TGCGCCAGCAGCCAAGCGCTTAGCGGGGGGGCGAGAGTAAACCTAGAGACCCAGTACTTC. Translated: CASSQALSGGARVNLETQYF.